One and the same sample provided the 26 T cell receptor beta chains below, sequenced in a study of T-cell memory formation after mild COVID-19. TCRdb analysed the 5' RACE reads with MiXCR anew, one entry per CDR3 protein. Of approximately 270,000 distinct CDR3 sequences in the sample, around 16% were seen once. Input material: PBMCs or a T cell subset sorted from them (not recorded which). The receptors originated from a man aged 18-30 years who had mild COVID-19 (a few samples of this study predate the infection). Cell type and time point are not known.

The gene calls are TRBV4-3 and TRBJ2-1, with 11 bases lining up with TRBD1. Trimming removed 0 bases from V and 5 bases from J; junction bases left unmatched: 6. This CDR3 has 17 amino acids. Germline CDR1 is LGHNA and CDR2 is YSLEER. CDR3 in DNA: TGCGCCAGCAGCCAAGATTGGACAGGGGGCTTGGACAATGAGCAGTTCTTC. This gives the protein CASSQDWTGGLDNEQFF.

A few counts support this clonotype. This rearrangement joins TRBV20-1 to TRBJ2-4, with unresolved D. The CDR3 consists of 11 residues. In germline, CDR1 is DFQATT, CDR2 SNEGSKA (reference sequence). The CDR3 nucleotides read TGCAGCCTCATAGCCAAAAACATTCAGTACTTC. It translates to CSLIAKNIQYF.

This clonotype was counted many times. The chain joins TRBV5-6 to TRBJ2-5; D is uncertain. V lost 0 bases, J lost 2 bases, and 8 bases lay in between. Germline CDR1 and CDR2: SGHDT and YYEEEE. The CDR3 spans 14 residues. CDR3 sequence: CASSLVSGQETQYF. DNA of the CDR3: TGTGCCAGCAGCTTGGTTTCTGGTCAAGAGACCCAGTACTTC. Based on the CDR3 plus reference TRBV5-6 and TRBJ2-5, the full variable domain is DAGVTQSPTHLIKTRGQQVTLRCSPKSGHDTVSWYQQALGQGPQFIFQYYEEEERQRGNFPDRFSGHQFPNYSSELNVNALLLGDSALYLCASSLVSGQETQYFGPGTRLLVL.

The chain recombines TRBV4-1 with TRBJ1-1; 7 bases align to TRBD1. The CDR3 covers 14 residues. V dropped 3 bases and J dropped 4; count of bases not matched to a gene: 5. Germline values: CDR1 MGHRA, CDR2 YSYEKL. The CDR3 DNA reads TGCGCCAGCAGCCAGGGACAGCACTTCACTGAAGCTTTCTTT. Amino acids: CASSQGQHFTEAFF.

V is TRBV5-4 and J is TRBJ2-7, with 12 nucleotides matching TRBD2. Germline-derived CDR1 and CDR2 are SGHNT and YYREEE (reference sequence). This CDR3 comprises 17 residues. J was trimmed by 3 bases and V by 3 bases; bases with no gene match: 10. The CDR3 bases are TGTGCCAGCAGCTCGGGCGGACTAGCGGGGACCTTCTACGAGCAGTACGTC. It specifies CASSSGGLAGTFYEQYV.

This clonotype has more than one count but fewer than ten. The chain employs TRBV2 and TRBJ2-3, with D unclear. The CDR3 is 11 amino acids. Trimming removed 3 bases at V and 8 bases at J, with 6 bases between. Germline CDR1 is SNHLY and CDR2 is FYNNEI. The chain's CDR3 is CASSEPGTQYF. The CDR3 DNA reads TGTGCCAGCAGTGAGCCGGGTACGCAGTATTTT.

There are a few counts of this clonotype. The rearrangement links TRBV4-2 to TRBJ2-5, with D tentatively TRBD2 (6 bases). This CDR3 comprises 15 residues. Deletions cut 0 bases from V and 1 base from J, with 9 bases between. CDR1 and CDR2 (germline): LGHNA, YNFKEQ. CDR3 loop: CASSQDLGGQETQYF. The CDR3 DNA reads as TGTGCCAGCAGCCAAGACCTCGGGGGCCAAGAGACCCAGTACTTC.

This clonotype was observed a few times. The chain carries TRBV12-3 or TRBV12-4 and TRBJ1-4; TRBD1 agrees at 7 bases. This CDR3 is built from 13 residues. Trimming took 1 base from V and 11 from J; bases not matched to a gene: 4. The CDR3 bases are TGTGCCAGCAGTTTAGAACCCAGGGGGAAACTGTTTTTT. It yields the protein CASSLEPRGKLFF.

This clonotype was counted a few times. CDR3 in amino acids: CATSRVPGGGQPQHF. As DNA, the CDR3 is TGTGCCACCAGCAGAGTTCCGGGCGGAGGACAGCCCCAGCATTTT. The chain links TRBV15 to TRBJ1-5; the D is unclear. This CDR3 region has 15 residues. With 1 base removed from V and 7 bases from J, the gap between germline ends came to 14 bases. CDR1 is LNHNV, CDR2 YYDKDF, per germline (reference sequence).

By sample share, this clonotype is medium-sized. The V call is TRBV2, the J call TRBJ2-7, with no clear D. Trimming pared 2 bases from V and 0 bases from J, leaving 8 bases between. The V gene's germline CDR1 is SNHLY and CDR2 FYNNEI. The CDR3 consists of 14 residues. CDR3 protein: CASSERTSSYEQYF. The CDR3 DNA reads TGTGCCAGCAGTGAACGGACGAGCTCCTACGAGCAGTACTTC.

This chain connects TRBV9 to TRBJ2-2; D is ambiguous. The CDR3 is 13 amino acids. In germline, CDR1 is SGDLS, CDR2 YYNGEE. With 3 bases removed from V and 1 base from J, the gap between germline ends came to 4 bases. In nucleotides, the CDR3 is TGTGCCAGCAGCGGACAGAACACCGGGGAGCTGTTTTTT. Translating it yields CASSGQNTGELFF.

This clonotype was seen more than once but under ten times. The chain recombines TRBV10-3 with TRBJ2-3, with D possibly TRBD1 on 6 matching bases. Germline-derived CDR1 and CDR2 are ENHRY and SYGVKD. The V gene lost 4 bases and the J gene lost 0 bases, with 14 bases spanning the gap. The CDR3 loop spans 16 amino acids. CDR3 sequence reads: CAISVDRPTSTDTQYF. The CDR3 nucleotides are TGTGCCATCAGTGTCGACAGGCCCACTAGCACAGATACGCAGTATTTT.

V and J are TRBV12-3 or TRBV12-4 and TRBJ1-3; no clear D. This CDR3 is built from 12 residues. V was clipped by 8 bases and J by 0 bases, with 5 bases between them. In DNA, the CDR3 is TGTGCCAGCTTACCCTCTGGAAACACCATATATTTT. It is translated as CASLPSGNTIYF.

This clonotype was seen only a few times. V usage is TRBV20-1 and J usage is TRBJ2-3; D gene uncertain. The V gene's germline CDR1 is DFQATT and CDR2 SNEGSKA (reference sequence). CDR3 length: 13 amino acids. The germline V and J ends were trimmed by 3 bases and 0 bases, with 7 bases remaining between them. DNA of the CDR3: TGCAGTGCTAGGGGCAGAAGCACAGATACGCAGTATTTT. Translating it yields CSARGRSTDTQYF.

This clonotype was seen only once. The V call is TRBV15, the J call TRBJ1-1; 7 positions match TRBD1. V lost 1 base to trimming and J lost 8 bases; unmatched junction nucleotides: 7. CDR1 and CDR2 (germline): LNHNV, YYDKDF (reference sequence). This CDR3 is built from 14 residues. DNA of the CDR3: TGTGCCACCAGCAGAGTTCCAGGGGGAATCGAAGCTTTCTTT. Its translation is CATSRVPGGIEAFF.

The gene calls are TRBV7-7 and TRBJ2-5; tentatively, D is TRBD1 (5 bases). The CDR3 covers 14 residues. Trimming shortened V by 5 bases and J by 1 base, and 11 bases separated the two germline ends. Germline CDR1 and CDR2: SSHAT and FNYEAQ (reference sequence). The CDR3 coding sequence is TGTGCCAGCAGCGTTGTTGGGGCCCAAGAGACCCAGTACTTC. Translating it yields CASSVVGAQETQYF.

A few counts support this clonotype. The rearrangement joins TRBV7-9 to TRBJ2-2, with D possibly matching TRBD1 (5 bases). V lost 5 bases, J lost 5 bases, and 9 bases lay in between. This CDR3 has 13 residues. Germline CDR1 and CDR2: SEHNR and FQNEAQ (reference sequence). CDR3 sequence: CASSPRQTGELFF. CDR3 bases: TGTGCCAGCAGCCCAAGACAGACCGGGGAGCTGTTTTTT.

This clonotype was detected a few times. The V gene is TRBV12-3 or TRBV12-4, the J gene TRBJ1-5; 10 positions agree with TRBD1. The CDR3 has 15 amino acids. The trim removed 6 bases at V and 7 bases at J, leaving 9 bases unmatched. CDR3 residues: CASSIDDRGLQPQHF. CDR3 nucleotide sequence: TGTGCCAGCAGCATCGATGACAGGGGGCTACAGCCCCAGCATTTT.

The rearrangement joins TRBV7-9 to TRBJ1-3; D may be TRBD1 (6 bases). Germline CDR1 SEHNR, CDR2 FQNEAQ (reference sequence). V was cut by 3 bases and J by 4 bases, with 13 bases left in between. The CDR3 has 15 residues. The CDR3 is CASSLTAGAGNTIYF. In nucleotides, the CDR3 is TGTGCCAGCAGCTTGACCGCAGGGGCAGGAAACACCATATATTTT.

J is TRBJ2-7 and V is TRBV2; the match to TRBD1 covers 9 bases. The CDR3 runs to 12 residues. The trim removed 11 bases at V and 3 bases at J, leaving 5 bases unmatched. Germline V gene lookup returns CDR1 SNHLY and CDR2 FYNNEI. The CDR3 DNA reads TGTGCCGGCCGACAGGGGGGCTACGAGCAGTACGTC. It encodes CAGRQGGYEQYV.

The CDR3 DNA follows: TGTGCCATCATGGACACAGGGATCACCGGGGAAGCTTTCTTT. This encodes CAIMDTGITGEAFF. The genes are TRBV13 and TRBJ1-1, with D tentatively TRBD1 (6 bases). Germline V gene data show CDR1 as PRHDT and CDR2 as FYEKMQ (reference sequence). V was shortened by 10 bases and J by 8 bases, with 23 bases between the two germline ends. The CDR3 runs to 14 residues.

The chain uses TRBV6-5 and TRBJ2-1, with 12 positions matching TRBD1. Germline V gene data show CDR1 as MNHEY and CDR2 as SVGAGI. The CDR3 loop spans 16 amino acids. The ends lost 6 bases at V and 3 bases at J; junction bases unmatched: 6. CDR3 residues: CASSKGTGGLYNEQFF. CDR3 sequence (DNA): TGTGCCAGCAGCAAGGGGACAGGGGGCCTCTACAATGAGCAGTTCTTC.

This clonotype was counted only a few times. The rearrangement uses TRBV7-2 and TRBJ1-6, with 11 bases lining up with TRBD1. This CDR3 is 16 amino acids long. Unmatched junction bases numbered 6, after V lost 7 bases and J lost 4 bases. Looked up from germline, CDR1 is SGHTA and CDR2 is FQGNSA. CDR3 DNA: TGTGCCAGCACCCGGGACAGGGGGGATTATAATTCACCCCTCCACTTT. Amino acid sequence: CASTRDRGDYNSPLHF.

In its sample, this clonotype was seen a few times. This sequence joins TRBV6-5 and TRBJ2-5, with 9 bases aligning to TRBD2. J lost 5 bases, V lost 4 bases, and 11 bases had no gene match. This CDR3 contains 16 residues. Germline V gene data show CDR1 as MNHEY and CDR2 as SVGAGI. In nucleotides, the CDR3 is TGTGCCAGCAGTTTCCAGATTATAGCGGGGGTCGAGACCCAGTACTTC. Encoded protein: CASSFQIIAGVETQYF.

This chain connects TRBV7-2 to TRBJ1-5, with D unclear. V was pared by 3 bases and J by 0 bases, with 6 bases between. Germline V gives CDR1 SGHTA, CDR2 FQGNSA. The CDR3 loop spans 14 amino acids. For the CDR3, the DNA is TGTGCCAGCAGCTTCCGAGATAGCAATCAGCCCCAGCATTTT. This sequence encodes CASSFRDSNQPQHF.

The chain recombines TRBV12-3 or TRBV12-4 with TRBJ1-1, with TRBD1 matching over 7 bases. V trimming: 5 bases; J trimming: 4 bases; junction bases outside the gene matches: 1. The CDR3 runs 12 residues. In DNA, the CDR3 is TGTGCCAGCAGTGGGGACAGCACTGAAGCTTTCTTT. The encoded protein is CASSGDSTEAFF.